Below, 9 T cell receptor beta chains from the same sample are listed, as sequenced in a study of CD8 T cells in Susac syndrome. RNA, at about 0.45 to 1 ug, was reverse transcribed with random hexamers. Via MiXCR, TCRdb re-called the immunoSEQ multiplex PCR reads, giving one row per CDR3 protein. Among about 180,000 distinct CDR3 sequences listed, 85% to 95% were seen once. Sequenced: CD8+ T cells from PBMCs. Receptors originate from a human donor with multiple sclerosis.

The chain recombines TRBV27 with TRBJ2-1, with a possible D match to TRBD2 (5 bases). V was shortened by 8 bases and J by 3 bases, with 11 bases between the two germline ends. This CDR3 has 13 amino acids. Germline-derived CDR1 and CDR2 are MNHEY and SMNVEV (reference sequence). The CDR3 DNA reads TGTGCCAGCGGCCAGCGGCTCTACAATGAGCAGTTCTTC. This gives the protein CASGQRLYNEQFF.

V and J are TRBV6-5 and TRBJ2-7; 11 bases are a match to TRBD1. Per the germline V gene, CDR1 is MNHEY and CDR2 is SVGAGI. The CDR3 runs to 14 residues. Losses at the gene ends were 2 bases for V and 3 bases for J; bases not matched to a gene: 0. CDR3 protein: CASSYGTGGYEQYF. CDR3 sequence (DNA): TGTGCCAGCAGTTACGGGACAGGGGGCTACGAGCAGTACTTC.

In regard to this clonotype: An end of the junction does not agree with germline; a read error may underlie this. The chain uses TRBV6-5 and TRBJ1-1; 9 bases are shared with TRBD1. CDR3 size: 14 residues. Germline V gives CDR1 MNHEY, CDR2 SVGAGI. CDR3 residues: CASRSGTGNPEAFF. CDR3 nucleotides: TGTGCCAGCAGATCCGGGACAGGGAACCCTGAAGCTTTCTTT.

The V gene is TRBV27, the J gene TRBJ1-1; D unclear. The V end was cut by 0 bases, the J end by 6 bases, with 8 bases between. The CDR3 has 13 residues. The germline gives CDR1 MNHEY, CDR2 SMNVEV (reference sequence). As DNA, the CDR3 is TGTGCCAGCAGTTTATCGGGAATCGCTGAAGCTTTCTTT. Protein: CASSLSGIAEAFF.

This clonotype was detected a few times. The chain joins TRBV28 to TRBJ2-7; D is unresolved. Deletions cut 2 bases from V and 1 base from J, with 6 bases between. The CDR3 contains 13 residues. CDR1 and CDR2 from the germline V gene are MDHEN and SYDVKM. The CDR3 coding sequence is TGTGCCAGCAGTTTAGGCAATTCCTACGAGCAGTACTTC. Protein: CASSLGNSYEQYF.

This chain's CDR3 is CASSLARLITGTEDNEQFF. CDR3 nucleotide sequence: TGTGCCAGCAGCTTAGCGCGGTTGATTACCGGGACAGAAGACAATGAGCAGTTCTTC. This chain connects TRBV7-2 to TRBJ2-1; 7 bases are shared with TRBD1. J was trimmed by 5 bases and V by 0 bases; bases with no gene match: 16. The germline V gene has CDR1 SGHTA and CDR2 FQGNSA. The CDR3 runs 19 residues.

The chain's CDR3 is CSASHLGELFF. For the CDR3, the DNA is TGCAGTGCTAGCCACCTCGGGGAGCTGTTTTTT. The rearrangement uses TRBV20-1 and TRBJ2-2, with D unresolved. Germline CDR1 reads DFQATT; CDR2 reads SNEGSKA (reference sequence). Trimming took 3 bases from V and 7 from J, leaving 6 bases between them. The CDR3 contains 11 residues.

The rearrangement uses TRBV6-4 and TRBJ1-2, with 7 bases matching TRBD1. The junction had 6 bases not matched to a gene; V was cut back by 5 bases and J by 0 bases. This CDR3 contains 15 residues. CDR1 is MRHNA, CDR2 SNTAGT, per germline. Here the CDR3 reads CASSSGTETNYGYTF. The CDR3 bases are TGTGCCAGCAGTTCCGGGACAGAAACTAACTATGGCTACACCTTC.

The rearrangement links TRBV29-1 to TRBJ2-2, with D tentatively TRBD2 (5 bases). Between the trimmed V and J ends, which lost 5 bases and 6 bases, there was a span of 16 bases. The CDR3 sequence is 14 residues long. Per germline, CDR1 SQVTM and CDR2 ANQGSEA. The CDR3 DNA is TGCAGCGTTCTTTCGGGCAGGCGGGCCGGGGAGCTGTTTTTT. Encoded protein: CSVLSGRRAGELFF.